These T cell receptor beta chains were read from a single sample in a study of beta chain features in type 1 diabetes. Method: immunoSEQ multiplex PCR; TCRdb's copy keeps in-frame clones and lacks some. The sample has approximately 250,000 clones; 11% are singletons. Sequencing was performed on naive CD4+ T cells from blood. These TCRs come from a young man with type 1 diabetes. The CDR3 runs from the conserved cysteine through the conserved F or W. The order of the fields is clone size, D gene, J gene, V gene, CDR3 protein, CDR3 DNA. A D gene is named only where the DNA matches it firmly. Only part of the rows carry a size: once, few, many, or a class if the clone is expanded.

few,NA,TRBJ2-1,TRBV7-6,CASSRNKDSFYNEQFF,TGTGCCAGCAGCCGTAACAAGGACAGCTTTTACAATGAGCAGTTCTTC
NA,TRBD1,TRBJ2-7,TRBV18,CASSPPGQGLYEQYF,TGTGCCAGCTCACCTCCGGGACAGGGATTATACGAGCAGTACTTC
NA,TRBD2,TRBJ2-3,TRBV9,CASSVAGGGDPDTQYF,TGTGCCAGCAGCGTAGCCGGCGGGGGGGACCCAGATACGCAGTATTTT
NA,TRBD2,TRBJ2-1,TRBV4-1,CASSQSPGTSGGRSYNEQFF,TGCGCCAGCAGCCAGAGCCCTGGGACTAGCGGGGGCCGAAGCTACAATGAGCAGTTCTTC
NA,NA,TRBJ2-7,TRBV18,CASSPRQGSAYEQYF,TGTGCCAGCTCACCAAGGCAGGGGTCCGCCTACGAGCAGTACTTC
few,NA,TRBJ1-1,TRBV19,CASRGQMNTEAFF,TGTGCCAGTAGAGGACAGATGAACACTGAAGCTTTCTTT
NA,NA,TRBJ2-7,TRBV14,CASSQIERYEQYF,TGTGCCAGCAGCCAGATAGAGCGCTACGAGCAGTACTTC
NA,TRBD2,TRBJ2-7,TRBV4-2,CASSQVLAGGSYEQYF,TGTGCCAGCAGCCAAGTATTAGCGGGGGGCTCCTACGAGCAGTACTTC
NA,TRBD2,TRBJ2-2,TRBV5-4,CASSLGTSGGRGTGELFF,TGTGCCAGCAGCTTGGGCACTAGCGGGGGGCGCGGCACCGGGGAGCTGTTTTTT
NA,NA,TRBJ1-6,TRBV4-2,CASSPDRFYNSPLHF,TGTGCCAGCAGCCCGGACAGATTCTATAATTCACCCCTCCACTTT
few,TRBD1,TRBJ2-7,TRBV7-9,CASTPQGAYEQYF,TGTGCCAGCACCCCCCAGGGGGCCTACGAGCAGTACTTC
NA,TRBD1,TRBJ2-2,TRBV7-7,CASSPDRVNTGELFF,TGTGCTAGCAGCCCGGACAGGGTCAACACCGGGGAGCTGTTTTTT
few,TRBD1,TRBJ1-2,TRBV9,CASSHRDSYGYTF,TGTGCCAGCAGCCATCGGGACAGCTATGGCTACACCTTC
few,NA,TRBJ2-1,TRBV15,CATSRDSGNEQFF,TGTGCCACCAGCAGAGATAGCGGCAATGAGCAGTTCTTC
NA,NA,TRBJ2-7,TRBV6-5,CASSLTRGRPEQYF,TGTGCCAGCAGCCTTACCAGGGGAAGGCCCGAGCAGTACTTC
few,NA,TRBJ1-3,TRBV18,CASSADSGNTIYF,TGTGCCAGCTCAGCGGACTCTGGAAACACCATATATTTT
NA,NA,TRBJ2-5,TRBV9,CASSVDRGETQYF,TGTGCCAGCAGCGTAGATCGGGGGGAGACCCAGTACTTC
few,TRBD1,TRBJ1-2,TRBV4-2,CASSPGDRDSGGYTF,TGTGCCAGCAGCCCGGGGGACAGGGATTCGGGTGGCTACACCTTC
NA,NA,TRBJ2-3,TRBV6-1,CASSEIGQVSTDTQYF,TGTGCCAGCAGTGAAATAGGACAAGTGAGCACAGATACGCAGTATTTT
few,NA,TRBJ2-1,TRBV9,CASSLDGRGEQFF,TGTGCCAGCAGCCTAGACGGAAGAGGTGAGCAGTTCTTC
few,TRBD2,TRBJ2-1,TRBV4-3,CASSQALAGGNEQFF,TGCGCCAGCAGCCAAGCCTTGGCGGGGGGGAATGAGCAGTTCTTC
NA,NA,TRBJ2-7,TRBV29-1,CSVSVGRGGEQYF,TGCAGCGTTAGTGTAGGCAGGGGCGGCGAGCAGTACTTC
NA,NA,TRBJ2-2,TRBV10-3,CAISGQEGARTGELFF,TGTGCCATCAGTGGGCAGGAGGGGGCGAGAACCGGGGAGCTGTTTTTT
few,TRBD1,TRBJ1-1,TRBV9,CASSANRGQANTEAFF,TGTGCCAGCAGCGCAAACAGGGGGCAAGCGAACACTGAAGCTTTCTTT
NA,TRBD1,TRBJ2-7,TRBV5-1,CASKAGTGLNEQYF,TGCGCCAGCAAGGCCGGGACAGGGCTGAACGAGCAGTACTTC
NA,TRBD1,TRBJ1-1,TRBV19,CASGQGGSGTEAFF,TGTGCCTCGGGACAGGGAGGGAGCGGGACTGAAGCTTTCTTT
NA,NA,TRBJ2-7,TRBV18,CASSPRQGTYEQYF,TGTGCCAGCTCACCACGGCAGGGGACCTACGAGCAGTACTTC
few,TRBD2,TRBJ2-3,TRBV4-2,CASSQGLAGGPGDTQYF,TGTGCCAGCAGCCAAGGGCTAGCGGGGGGGCCGGGAGATACGCAGTATTTT
few,TRBD1,TRBJ2-5,TRBV7-9,CASSLLRQGDQETQYF,TGTGCCAGCAGCTTACTTAGACAGGGAGACCAAGAGACCCAGTACTTC
few,TRBD2,TRBJ2-3,TRBV30,CAWSRVAGPDTQYF,TGTGCCTGGAGTAGAGTAGCGGGGCCGGATACGCAGTATTTT
few,NA,TRBJ2-7,TRBV21-1,CASSKPPSGGYEQYF,TGTGCCAGCAGCAAACCCCCTAGCGGGGGGTACGAGCAGTACTTC
NA,NA,TRBJ1-2,TRBV7-9,CASSTPLQANYGYTF,TGTGCCAGCAGCACGCCATTACAAGCTAACTATGGCTACACCTTC
NA,NA,TRBJ1-5,TRBV5-1,CASSLRGISGQPQHF,TGCGCCAGCAGCTTGAGGGGAATATCCGGGCAGCCCCAGCATTTT
NA,NA,TRBJ1-4,TRBV28,CASSSGGTNEKLFF,TGTGCCAGCAGCTCGGGAGGGACTAATGAAAAACTGTTTTTT
few,NA,TRBJ2-5,TRBV6-1,CASSSRQETQYF,TGTGCCAGCAGTTCACGGCAAGAGACCCAGTACTTC
few,NA,TRBJ1-1,TRBV7-9,CASTNGREAGAFF,TGTGCCAGCACCAATGGGCGCGAGGCGGGAGCTTTCTTT
many,TRBD2,TRBJ2-1,TRBV29-1,CSALAGNNEQFF,TGCAGCGCCCTAGCGGGGAACAATGAGCAGTTCTTC
few,NA,TRBJ2-3,TRBV29-1,CSVGGGGSSTDTQYF,TGCAGCGTTGGGGGGGGCGGGAGTAGCACAGATACGCAGTATTTT
few,NA,TRBJ2-1,TRBV7-2,CASSSVWTVFGQFF,TGTGCCAGCAGCTCCGTCTGGACAGTTTTTGGGCAGTTCTTC
NA,TRBD2,TRBJ2-7,TRBV5-1,CASSTGGLAGLLEQYF,TGCGCCAGCAGCACCGGAGGGCTAGCGGGTCTTCTCGAGCAGTACTTC
few,NA,TRBJ1-5,TRBV7-9,CASSRGGNQPQHF,TGTGCCAGCAGCCGGGGGGGCAATCAGCCCCAGCATTTT
few,TRBD1,TRBJ2-7,TRBV4-1,CASSPGQGPSYEQYF,TGCGCCAGCAGCCCTGGACAGGGGCCCTCCTACGAGCAGTACTTC
few,TRBD1,TRBJ1-1,TRBV4-2,CASSARPGQGMNTEAFF,TGTGCCAGCAGCGCACGGCCGGGACAGGGAATGAACACTGAAGCTTTCTTT
NA,TRBD1,TRBJ2-2,TRBV30,CAWSVFPRTGGRELFF,TGTGCCTGGAGTGTATTTCCACGCACAGGGGGCCGGGAGCTGTTTTTT
NA,NA,TRBJ2-1,TRBV4-2,CASSRSLGGGEVEQFF,TGTGCCAGCAGCCGAAGCCTGGGGGGAGGTGAAGTTGAGCAGTTCTTC
few,NA,TRBJ2-5,TRBV5-1,CASSLDTDQETQYF,TGCGCCAGCAGCTTGGATACAGACCAAGAGACCCAGTACTTC
few,TRBD2,TRBJ2-3,TRBV29-1,CSSAGVGADTQYF,TGCAGCTCTGCGGGGGTCGGCGCAGATACGCAGTATTTT
few,NA,TRBJ1-1,TRBV6-6,CASRGTLEAFF,TGTGCCAGCAGGGGGACTCTCGAAGCTTTCTTT